The subject of this entry is one TCR beta chain. The data stem from a study of blood T cell repertoires in COVID-19. For the study at large: The study drew acute and convalescent COVID-19 samples from the United States, Italy and Spain. Sources were T cells, B-cell-depleted T cells, or PBMCs; the material itself was cDNA or gDNA.

Germline loops: CDR1 KGHSH, CDR2 LQKENI. The CDR3 covers 13 residues. V lost 3 bases, J lost 2 bases, and 7 bases lay in between. The table came from immunoSEQ multiplex PCR; TCRdb's copy has only in-frame clones and leaves some out. Of 220,000 or so clones in the sample, under 90% are singletons; the top ten hold just under 20%. The chain joins TRBV18 to TRBJ2-5; possible D gene TRBD2, 5 bases. Sequencing was performed on peripheral blood. The TCR sequence derives from a man between 25 and 39 years old with active or convalescent COVID-19. The CDR3 sequence: CASSPGAQETQYF. CDR3 nucleotide sequence: TGTGCCAGCTCACCGGGAGCTCAAGAGACCCAGTACTTC.